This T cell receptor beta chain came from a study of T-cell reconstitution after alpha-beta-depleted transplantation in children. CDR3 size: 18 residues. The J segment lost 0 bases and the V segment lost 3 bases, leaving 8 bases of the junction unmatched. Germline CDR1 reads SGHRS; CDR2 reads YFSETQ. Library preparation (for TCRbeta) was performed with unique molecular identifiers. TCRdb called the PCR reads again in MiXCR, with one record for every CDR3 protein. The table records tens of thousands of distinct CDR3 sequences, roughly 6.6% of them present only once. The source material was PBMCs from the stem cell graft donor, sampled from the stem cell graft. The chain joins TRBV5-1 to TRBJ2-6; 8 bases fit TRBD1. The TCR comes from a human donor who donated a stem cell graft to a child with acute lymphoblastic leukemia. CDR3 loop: CASSSHRDRSSGANVLTF. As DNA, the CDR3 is TGCGCCAGCAGCTCCCACCGGGACAGGAGCTCTGGGGCCAACGTCCTGACTTTC.